These 4 T cell receptor beta chains came from one sample sequenced in a study of metastatic and nonmetastatic thyroid tumors. No treatment had been given to any patient before thyroid surgery. With MiXCR, TCRdb reprocessed the PCR reads. Here the sample spans around 25,000 clones, 10% to 15% being singletons. The sample was blood. The receptors were gathered from a female donor with papillary thyroid cancer or a benign thyroid nodule (not recorded which). Some clones in this sample may be carry-over from other donors' samples.

This clone was picked up many times. This may stem from a read error, because a much larger clone lies one nucleotide away. CDR3 in DNA: TGTGCCAGTAGTTTGGGACTGGGAGGCACCGGGGAGCTGTTTTTT. Residues: CASSLGLGGTGELFF. The chain uses TRBV19 and TRBJ2-2; D may be TRBD2 (6 bases). Germline V gene sequence: CDR1 LNHDA, CDR2 SQIVND (reference sequence). This CDR3 spans 15 amino acids. V was trimmed by 5 bases and J by 4 bases, leaving 14 bases between them.

This clone came up a few times. The chain carries TRBV6-1 and TRBJ2-3, with D tentatively TRBD2 (6 bases). The CDR3 is 18 amino acids. CDR1 MNHNS and CDR2 SASEGT come from the germline V gene. V lost 9 bases, J lost 1 base, and 26 bases lay in between. CDR3 nucleotide sequence: TGTGCCAGTCCCTCCCGAAGAAACGTACCGGGAGGCACAGATACGCAGTATTTT. Protein: CASPSRRNVPGGTDTQYF.

Ten or more counts support this clone. The V call is TRBV9, the J call TRBJ2-7, with TRBD2 matching 7 bases. Germline V gene data show CDR1 as SGDLS and CDR2 as YYNGEE. Trimming removed 4 bases from V and 5 bases from J; junction bases left unmatched: 12. The CDR3 is 15 amino acids. The CDR3 spells CASSPTGRASNEQYF. The CDR3 region has the DNA TGTGCCAGCAGCCCCACTGGGAGGGCCTCAAACGAGCAGTACTTC.

This clone was observed at least ten times. The chain employs TRBV6-1 and TRBJ2-1; 7 nucleotides align to TRBD2. Germline V lookup: CDR1 MNHNS, CDR2 SASEGT. The CDR3 sequence is 12 residues long. V lost 10 bases, J lost 6 bases, and 6 bases stayed unmatched. CDR3 nucleotide sequence: TGTGCCACCACGAGCGGGACCAATGAGCAGTTCTTC. Translated, it gives CATTSGTNEQFF.